Listed below are T cell receptor beta chains from one sample, sequenced in a study of blood T cell repertoires in COVID-19. Method: immunoSEQ multiplex PCR; TCRdb's copy keeps in-frame clones and lacks some. The sample consists of around 180,000 clones, roughly 80% of them appearing once. Sequenced: peripheral blood. The receptor source for this set is a human donor in a cohort sampled during active COVID-19. The CDR3 runs from the conserved cysteine through the conserved F or W. The D gene is left open where the match is weak. Clone size is shown for a subset of rows, as once, few, many or a class of expanded clone.

j_call,v_call,clone_size,d_call,cdr3_nt,cdr3_aa
TRBJ2-7,TRBV4-1,-,-,TGCGCCAGCAGCCAAGACCCCTCCGGTGACAGACGACTCGAGCAGTACTTC,CASSQDPSGDRRLEQYF
TRBJ2-2,TRBV5-1,-,TRBD1,TGCGCCAGCAGCTTGGCAGGACAGGGACCCACCGGGGAGCTGTTTTTT,CASSLAGQGPTGELFF
TRBJ1-2,TRBV4-1,-,-,TGCGCCAGCAGCCAAGAAGGGGGGGGCCATGGCTACACCTTC,CASSQEGGGHGYTF
TRBJ2-2,TRBV4-2,few,-,TGTGCCAGCAGCCAAGAAAGAGGGTTTAACGGGGAGCTGTTTTTT,CASSQERGFNGELFF
TRBJ2-7,TRBV20-1,-,-,TGCAGTGCTAGTATCAGTGAAGTTGGCGAGCAGTACTTC,CSASISEVGEQYF
TRBJ2-1,TRBV6-5,few,TRBD2,TGTGCCAGCAGAGAGCGGGGGGGCTACAATGAGCAGTTCTTC,CASRERGGYNEQFF
TRBJ2-7,TRBV9,-,TRBD1,TGTGCCAGCAGCGGGCTGGGGGGGACAGGGTTGGACGAGCAGTACTTC,CASSGLGGTGLDEQYF
TRBJ1-1,TRBV5-1,-,-,TGCGCCAGCAGCTTGGACGACTTGAACACTGAAGCTTTCTTT,CASSLDDLNTEAFF
TRBJ1-4,TRBV30,-,-,TGTGCCTGGAGTGTATATTCGACTAATGAAAAACTGTTTTTT,CAWSVYSTNEKLFF
TRBJ2-7,TRBV18,-,TRBD1,TGTGCCAGCTCGAGACAGGGACCTCCGACCTACGAGCAGTACTTC,CASSRQGPPTYEQYF
TRBJ1-2,TRBV5-6,-,-,TGTGCCAGCAGCTTTGTAGGCCAGGACTATGGCTACACCTTC,CASSFVGQDYGYTF
TRBJ1-1,TRBV5-6,-,-,TGTGCCAGCAGCTTGGCCATAAGGGGCACTGAAGCTTTCTTT,CASSLAIRGTEAFF
TRBJ2-1,TRBV6-5,once,TRBD1,TGTGCCATACAACTCTCGGGACAGGGTGGCAATGAGCAGTTCTTC,CAIQLSGQGGNEQFF
TRBJ1-4,TRBV4-1,-,-,TGCGCCAGCAGCCAAGGGATGACAGGAAAACTGTTTTTT,CASSQGMTGKLFF
TRBJ1-6,TRBV6-5,-,-,TGTGCCAGCAGTTATAAAAAGGGAGCTAATTCACCCCTCCACTTT,CASSYKKGANSPLHF
TRBJ2-7,TRBV6-5,-,TRBD1,TGTGCCAGCAGGGAGACAGGGGGAACCTACGAGCAGTACTTC,CASRETGGTYEQYF
TRBJ1-5,TRBV6-4,-,-,TGTGCCAGCAGTGTCTGGCCGATCCCGCATCAGCCCCAGCATTTT,CASSVWPIPHQPQHF
TRBJ2-2,TRBV25-1,-,-,TGTGCCAGCAGTGAAATTTCGTCGAGAGGGCTGTTTTTT,CASSEISSRGLFF
TRBJ1-1,TRBV4-2,-,-,TGTGCCAGCAGCCAAGTAGTTGACATGAACACTGAAGCTTTCTTT,CASSQVVDMNTEAFF
TRBJ1-5,TRBV5-7,-,TRBD1,TGTGCCAGCAGCTTGATGGGACGGGACAGCTATTGGCCCCAGCATTTT,CASSLMGRDSYWPQHF
TRBJ2-4,TRBV19,-,TRBD1,TGTGCCACCTCCGGGACAGGGGGCGGAAACATTCAGTACTTC,CATSGTGGGNIQYF
TRBJ2-2,TRBV20-1,-,TRBD2,TGCAGTGCTAGTTTTAGCGGGGGGGATTTGAACACCGGGGAGCTGTTTTTT,CSASFSGGDLNTGELFF
TRBJ2-1,TRBV7-6,-,-,TGTGCCAGCAGCTTATTCCCCGAGCATGAGCAGTTCTTC,CASSLFPEHEQFF
TRBJ2-3,TRBV7-9,once,TRBD2,TGTGCCAGCAGCTTAGGCCGCCTAGCGGGGGGGCGGGCAGATACGCAGTATTTT,CASSLGRLAGGRADTQYF
TRBJ2-1,TRBV6-5,-,TRBD1,TGTGCCAGCATCACAGGGGGCGCGGAGAATGAGCAGTTCTTC,CASITGGAENEQFF
TRBJ1-1,TRBV27,-,-,TGTGCCAGCAGTTTGCGTCAGAACACTGAAGCTTTCTTT,CASSLRQNTEAFF
TRBJ1-1,TRBV9,-,-,TGTGCCAGCAGCGCGACGAGGGAGAACACTGAAGCTTTCTTT,CASSATRENTEAFF
TRBJ2-1,TRBV9,-,TRBD1,TGTGCCAGCAGCGGTGGACAGGCTGCCTACAATGAGCAGTTCTTC,CASSGGQAAYNEQFF
TRBJ1-1,TRBV5-1,-,-,TGCGCCAGCAGTGGTGCACAGGGAAATGCTGAAGCTTTCTTT,CASSGAQGNAEAFF
TRBJ2-7,TRBV5-6,few,-,TGTGCCAGCAGCTTCCCACAGGCCTACGAGCAGTACTTC,CASSFPQAYEQYF
TRBJ1-2,TRBV7-9,-,-,TGTGCCAGCAGCTTGTCACACGATAACTATGGCTACACCTTC,CASSLSHDNYGYTF
TRBJ1-2,TRBV3-1/TRBV3-2,once,-,TGTGCCAGCAGCTCCGGGAGCTACTATGGCTACACCTTC,CASSSGSYYGYTF
TRBJ1-2,TRBV6-5,-,-,TGTGCCAGCAGAAAGGACAGAAACTATGGCTACACCTTC,CASRKDRNYGYTF
TRBJ2-7,TRBV14,-,TRBD1,TGTGCCAGCAGCCCCGGAGGGTCGGGACAGGGAACAATGGGATACGAGCAGTACTTC,CASSPGGSGQGTMGYEQYF
TRBJ2-7,TRBV5-4,-,-,TGTGCCAGCAGCTTGGGGGGCTACTCCTACGAGCAGTACTTC,CASSLGGYSYEQYF
TRBJ2-7,TRBV3-1/TRBV3-2,-,TRBD2,TGTGCCAGCAGCCAAGTACCACTAGCGGTACCCTACGAGCAGTACTTC,CASSQVPLAVPYEQYF
TRBJ2-1,TRBV9,-,TRBD1,TGTGCCAGCAGCGCGACGACCACAGGGGGAAGGACAATGGGGCAGTTCTTC,CASSATTTGGRTMGQFF
TRBJ1-2,TRBV12-3/TRBV12-4,-,-,TGTGCCAGCAGCTCTAGCCGTATTAATGGCTACACCTTC,CASSSSRINGYTF
TRBJ2-5,TRBV30,-,TRBD2,TGTGCCTGGAGTGTAGGTGCGGGGGATTCACAAGAGACCCAGTACTTC,CAWSVGAGDSQETQYF
TRBJ2-1,TRBV12-5,-,-,TGTGCTAGTGGTTCCGGGGTGGGCACTAGCTCCTACAATGAGCAGTTCTTC,CASGSGVGTSSYNEQFF
TRBJ2-2,TRBV9,-,TRBD1,TGTGCCAGCAGCCTTAGGACAGGGATCCGCGACACCGGGGAGCTGTTTTTT,CASSLRTGIRDTGELFF
TRBJ2-1,TRBV6-5,-,-,TGTGCCAGCAGTTACAGAGGTGAGCAGTTCTTC,CASSYRGEQFF
TRBJ2-2,TRBV4-1,-,-,TGCGCCAGCAGCCCTATCCAGGGTAACGGGGAGCTGTTTTTT,CASSPIQGNGELFF
TRBJ2-7,TRBV5-1,-,-,TGCGCCAGCAGGTTAGGGCCCGGGACACGCACCTACGAGCAGTACTTC,CASRLGPGTRTYEQYF
TRBJ1-6,TRBV7-6,-,TRBD1,TGTGCCAGCAGCTTAGCGACCACAGGGGGCATGGGGGGTTCACCCCTCCACTTT,CASSLATTGGMGGSPLHF
TRBJ1-3,TRBV19,-,-,TGTGCCAGTAGTGGTACCGGAGTCATCTCTGGAAACACCATATATTTT,CASSGTGVISGNTIYF